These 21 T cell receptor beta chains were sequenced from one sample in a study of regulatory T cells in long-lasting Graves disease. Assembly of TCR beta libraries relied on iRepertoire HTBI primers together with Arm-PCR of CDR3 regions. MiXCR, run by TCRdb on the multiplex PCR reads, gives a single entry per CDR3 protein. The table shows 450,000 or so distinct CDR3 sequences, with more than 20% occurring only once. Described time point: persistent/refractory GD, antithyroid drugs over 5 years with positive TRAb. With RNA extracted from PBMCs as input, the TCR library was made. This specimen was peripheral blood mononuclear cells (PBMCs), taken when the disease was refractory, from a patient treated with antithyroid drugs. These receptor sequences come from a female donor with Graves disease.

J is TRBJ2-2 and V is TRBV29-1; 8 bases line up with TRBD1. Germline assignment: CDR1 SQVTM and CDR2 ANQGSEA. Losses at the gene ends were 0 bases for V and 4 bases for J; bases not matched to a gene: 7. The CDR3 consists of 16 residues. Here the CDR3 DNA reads TGCAGCGTTGAAGACGTCGGGCAGGGGGCCACCGGGGAGCTGTTTTTT. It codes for CSVEDVGQGATGELFF.

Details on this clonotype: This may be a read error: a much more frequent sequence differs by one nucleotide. The CDR3 reads CACSPGGSSWVTQYF. The CDR3, as DNA: TGTGCCTGCAGCCCTGGTGGCTCTAGCTGGGTGACCCAGTACTTC. This rearrangement joins TRBV6-1 to TRBJ2-5; the D gene is possibly TRBD2 (5 bases). This CDR3 comprises 15 residues. CDR1 and CDR2 (germline): MNHNS, SASEGT.

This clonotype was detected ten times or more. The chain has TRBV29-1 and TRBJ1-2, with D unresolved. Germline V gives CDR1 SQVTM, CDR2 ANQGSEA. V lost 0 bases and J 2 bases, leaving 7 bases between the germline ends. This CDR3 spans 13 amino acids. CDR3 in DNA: TGCAGCGTTGAAGATCGAGGAAACTATGGCTACACCTTC. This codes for CSVEDRGNYGYTF.

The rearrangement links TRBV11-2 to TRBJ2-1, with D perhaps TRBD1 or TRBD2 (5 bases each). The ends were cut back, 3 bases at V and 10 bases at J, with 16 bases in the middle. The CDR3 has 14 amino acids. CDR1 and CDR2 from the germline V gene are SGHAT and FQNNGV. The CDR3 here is CASSLTFRGGEQFF. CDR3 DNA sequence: TGTGCCAGCAGCTTGACTTTCCGGGGCGGGGAGCAGTTCTTC.

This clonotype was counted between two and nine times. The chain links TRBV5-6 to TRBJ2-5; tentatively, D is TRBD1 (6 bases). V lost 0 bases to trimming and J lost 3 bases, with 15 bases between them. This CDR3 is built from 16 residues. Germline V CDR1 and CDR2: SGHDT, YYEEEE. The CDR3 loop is CASSLAGFRDKETQYF. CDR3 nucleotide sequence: TGTGCCAGCAGCTTGGCCGGTTTCAGGGACAAAGAGACCCAGTACTTC.

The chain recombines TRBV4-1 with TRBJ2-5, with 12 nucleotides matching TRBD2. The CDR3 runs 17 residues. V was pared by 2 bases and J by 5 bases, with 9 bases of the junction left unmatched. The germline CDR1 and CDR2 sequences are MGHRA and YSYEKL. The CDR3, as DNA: TGCGCCAGCAGCCAACCGACTAGCGGGAGTCTGCGGGAGACCCAGTACTTC. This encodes CASSQPTSGSLRETQYF.

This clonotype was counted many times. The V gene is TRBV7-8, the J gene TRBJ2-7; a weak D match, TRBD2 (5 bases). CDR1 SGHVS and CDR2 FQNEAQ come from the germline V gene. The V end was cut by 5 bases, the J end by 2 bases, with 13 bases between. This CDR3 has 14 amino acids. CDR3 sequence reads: CASSPRVGPYEQYF. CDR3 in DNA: TGTGCCAGCAGCCCGCGGGTAGGGCCCTACGAGCAGTACTTC.

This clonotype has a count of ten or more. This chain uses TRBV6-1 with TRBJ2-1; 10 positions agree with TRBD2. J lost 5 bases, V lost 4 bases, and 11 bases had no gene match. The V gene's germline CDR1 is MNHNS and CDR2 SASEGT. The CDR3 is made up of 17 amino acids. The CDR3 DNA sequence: TGTGCCAGCAGTGGGGCTAGCGGGAGCCTTTTCCACAATGAGCAGTTCTTC. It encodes CASSGASGSLFHNEQFF.

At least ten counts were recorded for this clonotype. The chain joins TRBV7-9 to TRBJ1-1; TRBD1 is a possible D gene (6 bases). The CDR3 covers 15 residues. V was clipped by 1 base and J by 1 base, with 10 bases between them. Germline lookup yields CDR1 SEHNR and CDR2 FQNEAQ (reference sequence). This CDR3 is CASSLVGQQNTEAFF. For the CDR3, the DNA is TGTGCCAGCAGCTTAGTGGGACAACAGAACACTGAAGCTTTCTTT.

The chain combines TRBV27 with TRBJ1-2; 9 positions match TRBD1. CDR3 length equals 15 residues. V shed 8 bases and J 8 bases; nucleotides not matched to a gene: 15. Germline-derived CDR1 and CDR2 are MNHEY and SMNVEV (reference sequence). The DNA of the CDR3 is TGTGCCAGCGGGTTGGGACAGGGTTTTTTGCGGGGCTACACCTTC. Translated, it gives CASGLGQGFLRGYTF.

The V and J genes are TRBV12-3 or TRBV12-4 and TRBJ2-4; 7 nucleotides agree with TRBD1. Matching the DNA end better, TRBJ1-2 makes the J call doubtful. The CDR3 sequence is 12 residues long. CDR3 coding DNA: TGTGCCAGCAGTTACAGGGGATGGAGCTACACCTTC. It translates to CASSYRGWSYTF.

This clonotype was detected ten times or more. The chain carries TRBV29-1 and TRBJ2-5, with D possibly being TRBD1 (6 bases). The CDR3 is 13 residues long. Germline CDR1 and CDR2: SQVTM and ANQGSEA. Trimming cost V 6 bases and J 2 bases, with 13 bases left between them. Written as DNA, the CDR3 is TGCAGCGTAAACCGGGACACACAAGAGACCCAGTACTTC. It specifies CSVNRDTQETQYF.

CDR3 sequence reads: CSAWTPHINYGYTF. The CDR3 nucleotides are TGCAGTGCTTGGACACCTCATATTAACTATGGCTACACCTTC. The chain uses TRBV20-1 and TRBJ1-2; TRBD1 might be the D (5 bases). This CDR3 has 14 residues. The V gene lost 5 bases and the J gene lost 1 base, with 14 bases spanning the gap. Germline V gives CDR1 DFQATT, CDR2 SNEGSKA (reference sequence).

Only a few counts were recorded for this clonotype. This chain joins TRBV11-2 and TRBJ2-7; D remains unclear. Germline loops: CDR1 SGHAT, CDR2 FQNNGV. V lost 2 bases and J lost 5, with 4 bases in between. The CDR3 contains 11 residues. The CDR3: CASSLQDEQYF. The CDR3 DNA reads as TGTGCCAGCAGCTTACAGGACGAGCAGTACTTC.

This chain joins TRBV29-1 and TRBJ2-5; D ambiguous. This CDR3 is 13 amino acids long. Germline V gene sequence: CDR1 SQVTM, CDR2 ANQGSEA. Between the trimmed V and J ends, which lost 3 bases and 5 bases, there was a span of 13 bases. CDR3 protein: CSVDHLTGETQYF. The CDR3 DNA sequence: TGCAGCGTTGATCATCTCACCGGGGAGACCCAGTACTTC.

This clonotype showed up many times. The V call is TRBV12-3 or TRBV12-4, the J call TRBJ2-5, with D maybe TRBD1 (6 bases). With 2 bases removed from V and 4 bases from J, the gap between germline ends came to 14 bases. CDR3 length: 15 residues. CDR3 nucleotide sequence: TGTGCCAGCAGTTTAAGTGGGGGCGGAGGAGAGACCCAGTACTTC. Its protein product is CASSLSGGGGETQYF.

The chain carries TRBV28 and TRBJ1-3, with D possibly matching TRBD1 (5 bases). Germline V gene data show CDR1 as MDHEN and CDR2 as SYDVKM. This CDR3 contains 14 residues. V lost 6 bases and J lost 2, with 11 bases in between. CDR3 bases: TGTGCCAGCAGCCGGGACTTTGCTGGAAACACCATATATTTT. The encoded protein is CASSRDFAGNTIYF.

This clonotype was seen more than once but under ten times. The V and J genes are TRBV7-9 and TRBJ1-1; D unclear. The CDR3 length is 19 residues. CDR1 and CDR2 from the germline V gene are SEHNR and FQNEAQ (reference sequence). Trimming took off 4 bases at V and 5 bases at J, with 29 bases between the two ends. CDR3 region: CASSSSKTSNVVGGTEAFF. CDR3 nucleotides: TGTGCCAGCAGCTCGAGCAAAACCTCAAACGTGGTAGGAGGAACTGAAGCTTTCTTT. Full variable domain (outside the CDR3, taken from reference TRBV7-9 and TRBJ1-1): DTGVSQNPRHKITKRGQNVTFRCDPISEHNRLYWYRQTLGQGPEFLTYFQNEAQLEKSRLLSDRFSAERPKGSFSTLEIQRTEQGDSAMYLCASSSSKTSNVVGGTEAFFGQGTRLTVV.

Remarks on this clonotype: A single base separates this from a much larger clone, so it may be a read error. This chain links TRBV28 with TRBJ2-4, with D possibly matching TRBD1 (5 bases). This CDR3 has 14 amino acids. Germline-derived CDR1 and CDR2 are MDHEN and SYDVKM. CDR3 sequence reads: CASSLQGSKNVQYF. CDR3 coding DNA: TGTGCCAGCAGTTTACAGGGTTCCAAAAACGTTCAGTACTTC.

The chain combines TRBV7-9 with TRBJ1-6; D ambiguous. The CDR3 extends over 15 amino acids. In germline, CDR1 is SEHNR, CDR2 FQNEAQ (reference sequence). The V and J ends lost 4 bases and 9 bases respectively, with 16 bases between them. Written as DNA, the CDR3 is TGTGCCAGCAGCTCCCCCCGGGAGGTTGGTTCACCCCTCCACTTT. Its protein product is CASSSPREVGSPLHF. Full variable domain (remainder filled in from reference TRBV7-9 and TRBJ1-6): DTGVSQNPRHKITKRGQNVTFRCDPISEHNRLYWYRQTLGQGPEFLTYFQNEAQLEKSRLLSDRFSAERPKGSFSTLEIQRTEQGDSAMYLCASSSPREVGSPLHFGNGTRLTVT.

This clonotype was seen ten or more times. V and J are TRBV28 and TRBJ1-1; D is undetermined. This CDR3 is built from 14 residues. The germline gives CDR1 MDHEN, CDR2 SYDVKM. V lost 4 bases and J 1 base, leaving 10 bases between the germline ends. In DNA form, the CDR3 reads TGTGCCAGCAGTTATAGGGATTGGAACACTGAAGCTTTCTTT. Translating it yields CASSYRDWNTEAFF.